Sequencing of this T cell receptor (beta chain) was carried out in a study of blood T cell repertoires in COVID-19 (dated by TCRdb to the early 2020s). Concerning the study at large: The collaborator samples originated in the United States, Italy and Spain and spanned the acute and convalescent phases of COVID-19. The material from the prospective study consisted of cDNA or gDNA derived from T cells, B-cell-depleted T cells, or PBMCs. Deeply sampled blood TCRbeta repertoires from subjects exposed to, actively infected with, or recovered from COVID-19 were included in the dataset. A freely available public database, intended as a resource for researchers studying the immune response to SARS-CoV-2, is where the repertoires were released. The samples were drawn from the first 160 participants of the ongoing ImmuneRACE study and from roughly 1,300 subjects provided by 6 global collaborators. Sample metadata almost always included a de-identified subject ID, COVID-19 status, age in years and sex. Where available, HLA class I and class II types were taken from metadata supplied by the sample provider and were not determined by assay-based typing. The investigation overall reported the following: The amount of clinical and demographic metadata varied by source and participant and was provided uncurated.

Notes on this clone: No cognate antigen has been identified for it. No clone much larger than this one lies a single base away; base qualities are absent.

The immunoSEQ Assay, a bias-controlled multiplex PCR, was used to amplify TCRbeta CDR3 regions from genomic DNA. Turning to the authors' computational methods: Within the assay, amplification of reference gene primers was used to estimate how many nucleated cells each sample contained. Sequence reads were collapsed and filtered to measure the absolute abundance of every unique TCRbeta CDR3 rearrangement. For each sample, productive Simpson clonality was calculated as the square root of Simpson's diversity index over productive rearrangements. TCRdb's version of the immuneACCESS table is confined to in-frame rearrangements and falls short of the full clone set. An unresolved V gene accounts for under half of the shortfall where checked; the remainder is of unknown origin. That table is the source of V, J and clone size, and D and trimming were worked out from the DNA. For this sample there are approximately 440,000 clones; about 85% appear just once. The ten largest clones add up to 0.7% of the sample.

Participants in the prospective study were aged roughly 18 to 89 years, lived in some 24 United States geographic areas, and enrolled through a virtual design. In the prospective study, participants were assigned to cohorts based on the clinical history participants reported in a screening survey and a study questionnaire. ImmuneRACE Cohort 3 recovered participants were defined by two consecutive negative NP/OP PCR tests, healthcare professional clearance, or symptom resolution. In the prospective study, whole blood, serum and a nasopharyngeal or oropharyngeal swab were collected from each participant by mobile phlebotomists. Additional blood draws and questionnaires over an approximately two-month period could optionally be provided by prospective study participants. Before DNA extraction, prospective study blood samples were shipped either frozen or at room temperature. The CDR3 covers 14 residues, taking in both the cysteine and the phenylalanine. Of the read, only the CDR3 DNA is kept; its 42 bases are in frame from base 1. The germline ends are 12 bases apart after V is trimmed by 6 bases and J by 6 bases. Reading the germline V gene gives CDR1 MNHEY and CDR2 SVGAGI.

The V and J genes are TRBV6-5 and TRBJ1-6, and the D gene may be TRBD1, 6 bases matching. Source material: PBMCs or T cells enriched from blood (not recorded which). The source of this sequence is a woman under 30 who had recovered from COVID-19. The CDR3 protein: CASRRDTPNSPLHF. The sequence in DNA is TGTGCCAGCAGACGGGACACTCCTAATTCACCCCTCCACTTT.